This TCR beta chain appears in the sequencing data of a study of blood T cells in healthy people across ages. Findings of the study overall: The long-lived group displayed more naive CD4+ cells, plus higher diversity, than the aged donors did. Total diversity from one million sequenced T cells was likely underestimated.

This clonotype has more than one count but fewer than ten. As yet, its antigen is unknown. For the second PCR, which ran for about 7 to 11 cycles, a sample-barcoded 5' primer and a J-beta primer mix were used. TCRdb independently ran MiXCR on the 5' RACE reads; one entry per CDR3 protein. The repertoire holds 730,000 or so distinct CDR3 sequences, 43% seen once, with less than 25% in the top ten. V was shortened by 3 bases and J by 4 bases, with 15 bases between the two germline ends. This CDR3 is 14 amino acids long. Germline CDR1 and CDR2: DFQATT and SNEGSKA (reference sequence). The specimen sequenced was blood. The sequence came from a woman aged 55-70 years in good health. The V call is TRBV20-1, the J call TRBJ2-5, with D perhaps given as TRBD1 or TRBD2 (6 bases each). The CDR3 DNA reads TGCAGTGCTAGTTTCGGGGGCCCCGCAGAGACCCAGTACTTC. Encoded protein: CSASFGGPAETQYF.